The rows below give T cell receptor beta chains drawn from one sample of a study of siplizumab effects on memory and regulatory T cells. Sequencing used immunoSEQ multiplex PCR; TCRdb keeps in-frame clones, though not all of them. Of 65,000 to 85,000 clones in the sample, around 93% were seen once. Input material: CD8+ T cells sorted from blood. Receptors were obtained from a human donor in good health. The CDR3 runs from the conserved cysteine through the conserved F or W. A D gene is named only where the DNA matches it firmly.

v_call,d_call,j_call,cdr3_aa,cdr3_nt
TRBV5-6,-,TRBJ2-1,CASSLAVEQFF,TGTGCCAGCAGCTTGGCGGTGGAGCAGTTCTTC
TRBV6-5,-,TRBJ1-4,CASSYSTGDFEKLFF,TGTGCCAGCAGTTACTCGACGGGAGATTTTGAAAAACTGTTTTTT
TRBV7-2,TRBD2,TRBJ2-1,CASSLLIAGVHNEQFF,TGTGCCAGCAGCCTCCTTATAGCGGGGGTCCACAATGAGCAGTTCTTC
TRBV5-4,TRBD2,TRBJ2-1,CASGETSGDQFF,TGTGCCAGCGGGGAGACTAGCGGGGATCAGTTCTTC
TRBV25-1,-,TRBJ2-7,CASSESVGDLDEQYF,TGTGCCAGCAGTGAATCGGTAGGGGATCTGGACGAGCAGTACTTC
TRBV7-9,TRBD2,TRBJ2-1,CASSSSELAGLYNEQFF,TGTGCCAGCAGCTCCTCTGAACTAGCGGGGCTTTACAATGAGCAGTTCTTC
TRBV19,-,TRBJ2-7,CASSIKGLLDEQYF,TGTGCCAGTAGTATTAAGGGACTCCTTGACGAGCAGTACTTC
TRBV27,-,TRBJ2-7,CASSFGGGTYEQYF,TGTGCCAGCAGTTTTGGGGGGGGCACCTACGAGCAGTACTTC
TRBV7-9,-,TRBJ1-2,CASTPNGLDGYTF,TGTGCCAGCACCCCGAACGGGCTCGATGGCTACACCTTC
TRBV2,TRBD1,TRBJ2-2,CASGQGVGTGELFF,TGTGCCAGCGGCCAGGGGGTAGGAACCGGGGAGCTGTTTTTT
TRBV19,-,TRBJ2-7,CASSSGHTYEQYF,TGTGCCAGTAGTAGCGGCCACACCTACGAGCAGTACTTC
TRBV6-4,TRBD2,TRBJ2-5,CASKVGGGALETQYF,TGTGCCAGCAAGGTAGGCGGGGGGGCCCTTGAGACCCAGTACTTC
TRBV5-6,TRBD1,TRBJ1-1,CASSWDREAEAFF,TGTGCCAGCAGCTGGGACAGGGAGGCGGAAGCTTTCTTT
TRBV4-1,TRBD1,TRBJ2-7,CASSQENTGGYEQYF,TGCGCCAGCAGCCAAGAAAATACAGGGGGGTACGAGCAGTACTTC
TRBV27,-,TRBJ2-3,CASSPASTDTQYF,TGTGCCAGCAGCCCTGCTAGCACAGATACGCAGTATTTT
TRBV5-5,-,TRBJ2-7,CASSFVGGSYEQYF,TGTGCCAGCAGCTTCGTAGGGGGTTCCTACGAGCAGTACTTC
TRBV7-8,-,TRBJ2-5,CASSPDQETQYF,TGTGCCAGCAGCCCAGACCAAGAGACCCAGTACTTC
TRBV7-9,-,TRBJ1-4,CASSPPGESDEKLFF,TGTGCCAGCAGCCCACCGGGGGAGTCTGATGAAAAACTGTTTTTT
TRBV4-1,-,TRBJ2-5,CASSQEDTSEETQYF,TGCGCCAGCAGCCAAGAAGATACCTCTGAAGAGACCCAGTACTTC
TRBV5-4,-,TRBJ2-1,CASSSRDNEQFF,TGTGCCAGCAGCTCCAGGGATAATGAGCAGTTCTTC